These T cell receptor beta chains were read from a single sample in a study of blood T cells in healthy people across ages. In TCRdb, the 5' RACE reads were re-called with MiXCR into one record per CDR3 protein. The sample yields fewer than 950,000 distinct CDR3 sequences, approximately 53% seen once. Sequencing was done on a sample of blood. The receptors derive from a man older than 75 in good health. Each CDR3 is given with its conserved first and last residue. D genes are given only for firm matches. Clone size, where shown, is once, few, many, or a class for clones that have expanded.

abundance | d_gene | j_gene | v_gene | CDR3aa | CDR3nt
NA | TRBD1 | TRBJ2-1 | TRBV2 | CASRPGQGAYEQFF | TGTGCCAGCAGACCGGGACAGGGGGCTTATGAGCAGTTCTTC
NA | NA | TRBJ1-2 | TRBV6-5 | CASRLGHVYGYTF | TGTGCCAGCAGACTGGGACACGTATATGGCTACACCTTC
NA | NA | TRBJ2-1 | TRBV7-9 | CASSLALPASNEQFF | TGTGCCAGCAGCTTAGCCCTCCCCGCAAGCAATGAGCAGTTCTTC
NA | NA | TRBJ2-6 | TRBV28 | CASSRTFLSGANVLTF | TGTGCCAGCAGCCGGACCTTCCTCTCTGGGGCCAACGTCCTGACTTTC
few | NA | TRBJ2-5 | TRBV20-1 | CSARDTTVGHQETQYF | TGCAGTGCTAGAGATACGACCGTGGGGCACCAAGAGACCCAGTACTTC
NA | NA | TRBJ2-7 | TRBV7-2 | CASRSRGEQYF | TGTGCCAGCAGGTCTAGGGGGGAGCAGTACTTC
NA | NA | TRBJ1-2 | TRBV13 | CASSLGAWGRNYGYTF | TGTGCCAGCAGCTTAGGGGCCTGGGGGAGGAACTATGGCTACACCTTC
few | NA | TRBJ1-1 | TRBV20-1 | CSAQQPNTEAFF | TGCAGTGCTCAACAGCCTAATACGGAAGCTTTCTTT
NA | TRBD1 | TRBJ1-6 | TRBV7-9 | CASSLATGLESPLHF | TGTGCCAGCAGCTTAGCGACAGGGTTGGAGTCACCCCTCCACTTT
NA | TRBD2 | TRBJ2-1 | TRBV4-3 | CASSPTREGNEQFF | TGCGCCAGCAGCCCCACTCGGGAGGGCAATGAGCAGTTCTTC
NA | NA | TRBJ1-4 | TRBV5-5 | CASSHEGVLGEKLFF | TGTGCCAGCAGCCATGAGGGCGTCCTAGGCGAAAAACTGTTTTTT
NA | NA | TRBJ1-5 | TRBV7-8 | CASSLVGGAGNQPQHF | TGTGCCAGCAGCTTAGTTGGGGGCGCCGGGAATCAGCCCCAGCATTTT
few | NA | TRBJ2-2 | TRBV7-2 | CASSLAGPPNTGELFF | TGTGCCAGCAGCTTAGCGGGGCCCCCGAACACCGGGGAGCTGTTTTTT
NA | NA | TRBJ2-7 | TRBV6-1 | CASSEALDGYEQYF | TGTGCCAGCAGTGAAGCGCTGGACGGATACGAGCAGTACTTC
NA | TRBD2 | TRBJ2-1 | TRBV12-3/TRBV12-4 | CASRPSGRNYNEQFF | TGTGCCAGCAGGCCAAGCGGGAGGAACTACAATGAGCAGTTCTTC
NA | TRBD1 | TRBJ2-7 | TRBV7-2 | CASSYLGQGLSYEQYF | TGTGCCAGCAGCTACCTCGGACAGGGGTTATCCTACGAGCAGTACTTC
few | NA | TRBJ2-7 | TRBV3-1 | CASSQGTGSYEQYF | TGTGCCAGCAGCCAAGGGACCGGATCCTACGAGCAGTACTTC
once | NA | TRBJ2-7 | TRBV9 | CASSGRGGSYEQYF | TGTGCCAGCAGCGGCAGGGGGGGGTCCTACGAGCAGTACTTC
once | TRBD1 | TRBJ2-7 | TRBV20-1 | CSALGQDRYEQYF | TGCAGTGCCCTGGGACAGGATCGCTACGAGCAGTACTTC
NA | NA | TRBJ2-7 | TRBV5-1 | CASRQGGAGEQYF | TGCGCCAGCAGGCAGGGCGGTGCAGGCGAGCAGTACTTC
NA | TRBD1 | TRBJ2-1 | TRBV29-1 | CSVCLTGGARNEQFF | TGCAGCGTTTGCCTTACAGGGGGCGCAAGGAATGAGCAGTTCTTC
many | NA | TRBJ2-7 | TRBV20-1 | CSASEGGLGIEQYF | TGCAGTGCTAGCGAAGGGGGTTTGGGCATCGAGCAGTACTTC
NA | NA | TRBJ2-7 | TRBV6-1 | CASSVGLEQYF | TGTGCCAGCAGTGTCGGACTCGAGCAGTACTTC
few | NA | TRBJ2-1 | TRBV29-1 | CSVAPTVTNEQFF | TGCAGCGTTGCCCCCACAGTCACCAATGAGCAGTTCTTC
NA | NA | TRBJ2-5 | TRBV7-2 | CASSSPGALGVNHKQYF | TGTGCCAGCAGCTCGCCCGGGGCTCTCGGAGTGAATCACAAGCAGTACTTC
NA | TRBD1 | TRBJ2-4 | TRBV5-1 | CASRLGVTGGRTKNIQYF | TGCGCCAGCAGACTAGGGGTTACAGGGGGCCGAACCAAAAACATTCAGTACTTC
NA | TRBD1 | TRBJ2-1 | TRBV6-2/TRBV6-3 | CASSRGTGSYNEQFF | TGTGCCAGCAGTCGGGGGACAGGCTCCTACAATGAGCAGTTCTTC
NA | NA | TRBJ2-7 | TRBV5-1 | CASSSDSNSYEQYF | TGCGCCAGCAGCTCCGACTCGAACTCCTACGAGCAGTACTTC
NA | NA | TRBJ2-5 | TRBV6-2/TRBV6-3 | CASTSSLRLYEQYF | TGTGCCAGCACCAGTTCCTTGCGGCTATATGAGCAGTACTTC